The next 7 T cell receptor beta chains were all read from a single sample in a study of T cells during gluten challenge in celiac disease. Three nested PCRs with multiplexed primers covering all TRA and TRB V genes amplified paired chains. Via MiXCR, TCRdb re-called the single-cell sequencing reads, giving one row per CDR3 protein. This repertoire includes 100 or so distinct CDR3 sequences. Lineage-negative, tetramer-binding CD3+ CD4+ cells lacking CD45RA and CD62L but expressing integrin beta7 were gated. The material sequenced was gluten-specific CD4+ T cells sorted from blood using tetramers, taken at baseline or on day 6, 14 or 28 of gluten challenge (not recorded which). These TCRs come from a female donor with celiac disease.

By sample share, this clonotype is hyperexpanded. The chain links TRBV4-3 to TRBJ1-4, with TRBD1 matching over 7 bases. The trim removed 3 bases at V and 4 bases at J, leaving 2 bases unmatched. The germline CDR1 and CDR2 sequences are LGHNA and YSLEER. This CDR3 has 14 residues. In DNA form, the CDR3 reads TGCGCCAGCAGCCAGGACAGGTTTAATGAAAAACTGTTTTTT. This gives the protein CASSQDRFNEKLFF.

This rearrangement joins TRBV7-2 to TRBJ1-5, with a possible D match to TRBD1 (5 bases). Germline lookup yields CDR1 SGHTA and CDR2 FQGNSA. This CDR3 region has 16 residues. Trimming left V 2 bases short and J 2 bases short, with 13 bases between. The CDR3 DNA reads as TGTGCCAGCAGCTTATCGGCGGGGCATGGCAATCAGCCCCAGCATTTT. This translates into CASSLSAGHGNQPQHF.

CDR3 DNA: TGCAGTGCTAGCCAGGGGGAAGAGACCCAGTACTTC. This codes for CSASQGEETQYF. The chain employs TRBV20-1 and TRBJ2-5, with 7 nucleotides matching TRBD1. This CDR3 is 12 amino acids long. Trimming removed 3 bases from V and 3 bases from J; junction bases left unmatched: 1. The germline V gene encodes CDR1 DFQATT and CDR2 SNEGSKA (reference sequence).

By frequency in the sample, this clonotype is hyperexpanded (1% or more). V is TRBV20-1 and J is TRBJ2-2; a possible D gene is TRBD1 (5 bases). The germline gives CDR1 DFQATT, CDR2 SNEGSKA (reference sequence). The CDR3 is 16 residues long. With 0 bases removed from V and 1 base from J, the gap between germline ends came to 12 bases. CDR3 residues: CSARDRAGLNTGELFF. The DNA for the CDR3 is TGCAGTGCTAGAGATAGGGCAGGGTTGAACACCGGGGAGCTGTTTTTT.

V is TRBV5-4 and J is TRBJ1-5; maybe TRBD1 (6 bases). This CDR3 contains 13 residues. Trimming left V 1 base short and J 7 bases short, with 9 bases between. Germline assignment: CDR1 SGHNT and CDR2 YYREEE (reference sequence). The CDR3 sequence is CASSLSGEQPQHF. The CDR3 DNA reads TGTGCCAGCAGCTTGTCAGGGGAACAGCCCCAGCATTTT.

Sample share makes this clonotype hyperexpanded (1% or more). The chain carries TRBV29-1 and TRBJ2-6, with D possibly matching TRBD1 (5 bases). CDR1 is SQVTM, CDR2 ANQGSEA, per germline. The CDR3 has 13 residues. V lost 4 bases and J 4 bases, leaving 8 bases between the germline ends. The CDR3 region is CSVGGGGANVLTF. DNA of the CDR3: TGCAGCGTTGGGGGCGGCGGGGCCAACGTCCTGACTTTC.

In its sample, this clonotype was seen a few times. The chain uses TRBV12-3 or TRBV12-4 and TRBJ2-7; a weak D match, TRBD1 (7 bases). This CDR3 has 15 amino acids. Trimming removed 6 bases from V and 1 base from J, with 16 bases in between. The CDR3 bases are TGTGCCAGCAGGCCCAGGGGGGCGCCTTCCTACGAGCAGTACTTC. This sequence encodes CASRPRGAPSYEQYF.